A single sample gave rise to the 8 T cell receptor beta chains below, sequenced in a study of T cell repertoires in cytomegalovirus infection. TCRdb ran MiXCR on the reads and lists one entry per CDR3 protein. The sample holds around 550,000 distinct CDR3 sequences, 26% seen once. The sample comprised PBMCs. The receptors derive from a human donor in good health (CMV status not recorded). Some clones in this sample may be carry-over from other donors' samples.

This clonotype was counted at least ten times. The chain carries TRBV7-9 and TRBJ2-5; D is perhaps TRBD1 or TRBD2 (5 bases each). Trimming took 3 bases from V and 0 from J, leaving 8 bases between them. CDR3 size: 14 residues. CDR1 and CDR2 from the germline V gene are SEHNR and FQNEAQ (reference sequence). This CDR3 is CASSFGAYQETQYF. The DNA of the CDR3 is TGTGCCAGCAGCTTCGGGGCTTACCAAGAGACCCAGTACTTC.

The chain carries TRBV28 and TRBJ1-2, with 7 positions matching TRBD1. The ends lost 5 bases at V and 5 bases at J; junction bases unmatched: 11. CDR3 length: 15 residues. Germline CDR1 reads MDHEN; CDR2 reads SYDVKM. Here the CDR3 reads CASSVTGTDSYGYTF. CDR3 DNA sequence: TGTGCCAGCAGTGTAACCGGGACAGACAGTTATGGCTACACCTTC.

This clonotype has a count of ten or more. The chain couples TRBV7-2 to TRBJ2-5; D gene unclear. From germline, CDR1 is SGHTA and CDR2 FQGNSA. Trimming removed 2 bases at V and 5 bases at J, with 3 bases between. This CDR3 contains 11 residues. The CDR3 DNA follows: TGTGCCAGCAGCTTATATGAGACCCAGTACTTC. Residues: CASSLYETQYF.

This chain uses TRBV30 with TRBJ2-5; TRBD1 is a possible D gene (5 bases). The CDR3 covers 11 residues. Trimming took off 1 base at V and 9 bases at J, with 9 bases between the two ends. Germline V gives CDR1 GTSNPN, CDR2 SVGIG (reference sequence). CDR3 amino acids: CAWSGQNAQYF. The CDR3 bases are TGTGCCTGGAGTGGACAGAACGCCCAGTACTTC.

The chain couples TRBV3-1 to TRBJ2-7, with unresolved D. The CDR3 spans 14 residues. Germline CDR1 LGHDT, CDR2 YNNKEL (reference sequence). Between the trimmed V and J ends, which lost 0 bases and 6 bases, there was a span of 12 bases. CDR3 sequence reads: CASSQDPLVGEQYF. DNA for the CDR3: TGTGCCAGCAGCCAAGATCCCCTAGTTGGCGAGCAGTACTTC.

The CDR3 DNA sequence: TGTGCCAGTAGTGACCGGGACAGCTCTTGGGGCTACACCTTC. This sequence encodes CASSDRDSSWGYTF. The rearrangement joins TRBV19 to TRBJ1-2; TRBD1 matches at 7 bases. The J segment lost 8 bases and the V segment lost 5 bases, leaving 11 bases of the junction unmatched. The CDR3 runs 14 residues. CDR1 is LNHDA and CDR2 is SQIVND in the germline V gene (reference sequence).

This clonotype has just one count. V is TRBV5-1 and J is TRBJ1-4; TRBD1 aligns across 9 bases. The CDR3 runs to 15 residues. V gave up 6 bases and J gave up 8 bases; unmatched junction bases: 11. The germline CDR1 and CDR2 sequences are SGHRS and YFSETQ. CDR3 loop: CASTLGTGGFEKLFF. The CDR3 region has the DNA TGCGCCAGCACCCTCGGTACAGGGGGCTTCGAAAAACTGTTTTTT. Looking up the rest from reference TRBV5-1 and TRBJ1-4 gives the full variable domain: KAGVTQTPRYLIKTRGQQVTLSCSPISGHRSVSWYQQTPGQGLQFLFEYFSETQRNKGNFPGRFSGRQFSNSRSEMNVSTLELGDSALYLCASTLGTGGFEKLFFGSGTQLSVL.

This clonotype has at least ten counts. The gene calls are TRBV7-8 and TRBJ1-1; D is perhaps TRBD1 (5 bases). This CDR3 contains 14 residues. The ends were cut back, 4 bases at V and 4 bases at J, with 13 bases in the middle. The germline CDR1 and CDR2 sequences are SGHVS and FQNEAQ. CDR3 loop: CASSSPQDTTEAFF. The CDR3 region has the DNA TGTGCCAGCAGCTCTCCACAGGATACCACTGAAGCTTTCTTT.